This T cell receptor (beta chain) appears in the sequencing data of a study of shared clonotypes between healthy human individuals. Whole-study findings and limits: A few donors held about 5% of naive CD4 clonotypes in common.

Worth noting for this clone: What it recognizes is unknown.

Healthy HIV-negative adults without recent acute infections or vaccinations served as donors. Every immunoSEQ plate was one replicate of a subset's evenly spread DNA. Clones were read by immunoSEQ multiplex PCR, and TCRdb kept only the in-frame ones, dropping some. The table has over a million clones, roughly 75% seen once. J was trimmed by 8 bases and V by 0 bases; bases with no gene match: 3. Germline V gene sequence: CDR1 ENHRY, CDR2 SYGVKD. CDR3 size: 13 residues. The chain joins TRBV10-3 to TRBJ2-5, with 7 nucleotides matching TRBD2. The receptor was isolated from a man aged 18 to 35 in good health. Input material: memory CD4+ T cells sorted from blood. The subset here: CD45RA-negative fraction. In nucleotides, the CDR3 is TGTGCCATCAGTGAGTCGGCGGGAGTCACCCAGTACTTC. This codes for CAISESAGVTQYF.